The 5 T cell receptor beta chains below were found in one sample sequenced in a study of CD8 T cells in ankylosing spondylitis. Findings and caveats of the study: A motif in TCR beta, a set of under ten highly homologous variants, appeared characteristic of ankylosing spondylitis blood.

MiXCR, applied by TCRdb to the 5' RACE reads, yields one record per CDR3 protein. The sample contains fewer than 550,000 distinct CDR3 sequences, about 5.2% of which appear only once. No antigens are known for them. Source material: blood, either unsorted or a sorted T cell fraction (not recorded which). These receptors were obtained from a male donor with ankylosing spondylitis.

This clonotype was seen at least ten times. The rearrangement joins TRBV29-1 to TRBJ2-7; the match to TRBD1 covers 10 bases. This CDR3 comprises 13 residues. The V and J ends lost 7 bases and 2 bases, in that order; junction bases with no gene match: 5. Germline V lookup: CDR1 SQVTM, CDR2 ANQGSEA. The CDR3 DNA is TGCAGCGCCCGGGACAGGGGAACCTACGAGCAGTACTTC. Translated, it gives CSARDRGTYEQYF.

This clonotype turned up a few times. The chain uses TRBV2 and TRBJ2-5; D unresolved. The CDR3 has 14 residues. V lost 2 bases to trimming and J lost 9 bases, with 16 bases between them. Germline assignment: CDR1 SNHLY and CDR2 FYNNEI. The CDR3 nucleotides are TGTGCCAGCAGTGAAAGCTCTACAGTTCAGGCCCAGTACTTC. Its protein is CASSESSTVQAQYF.

In this sample, this clonotype turned up once. DNA of the CDR3: TGTGCCAGCCTATCGGGGGGCAAGACCTACGAGCAGTACTTC. It codes for CASLSGGKTYEQYF. J is TRBJ2-7 and V is TRBV6-2 or TRBV6-3, with D possibly TRBD2 on 7 matching bases. The CDR3 extends over 14 amino acids. The V end lost 8 bases, the J end lost 2 bases, and 16 bases lay between the germline ends. Germline CDR1 MNHEY, CDR2 SVGEGT.

This clonotype was counted at least ten times. The V and J genes are TRBV6-5 and TRBJ2-2; 7 nucleotides agree with TRBD1. V was pared by 3 bases and J by 0 bases, with 4 bases of the junction left unmatched. Germline V CDR1 and CDR2: MNHEY, SVGAGI. This CDR3 contains 16 residues. Here the CDR3 DNA reads TGTGCCAGCAGTTATGCCGGGACAGCGAACACCGGGGAGCTGTTTTTT. Translation gives CASSYAGTANTGELFF.

This clonotype was found many times. The chain joins TRBV20-1 to TRBJ1-1, with D possibly TRBD1 on 5 matching bases. V was clipped by 5 bases and J by 4 bases, with 20 bases between them. This CDR3 is 15 amino acids long. Per the germline V gene, CDR1 is DFQATT and CDR2 is SNEGSKA (reference sequence). The CDR3 nucleotides are TGCAGTGCTGACAGAGTGACATGGTTGGGCACTGAAGCTTTCTTT. It specifies CSADRVTWLGTEAFF.